A selection of T cell receptor beta chains follows, all from one sample in a study of blood T cells in healthy people across ages. TCRdb recomputed calls from the 5' RACE reads with MiXCR, one row per CDR3 protein. The repertoire consists of roughly 700,000 distinct CDR3 sequences, with more than 40% occurring once and the leading ten covering 25% to 35%. Sequences were obtained from blood. These receptors were collected from a woman aged 60-70 years in good health. Each CDR3 is given with its conserved first and last residue. A D gene is named only where the DNA matches it firmly. Size tells how often a clone was seen (once, few, many) or the class of an expanded clone, and some rows leave it out.

-	TRBV12-3/TRBV12-4	TRBJ2-3	-	CASGSLTGDTQYF	TGTGCCAGCGGCTCGTTGACAGGAGATACGCAGTATTTT
-	TRBV12-3/TRBV12-4	TRBJ2-1	-	CASSFGVLGEQFF	TGTGCCAGCAGTTTTGGGGTACTGGGTGAGCAGTTCTTC
TRBD1	TRBV7-2	TRBJ1-2	few	CASSPSPDRVYGYTF	TGTGCCAGCAGCCCAAGCCCGGACAGGGTCTATGGCTACACCTTC
-	TRBV11-2	TRBJ2-7	few	CASSLGTGNWNEQYF	TGTGCCAGCAGCTTAGGCACAGGGAATTGGAATGAGCAGTACTTC
-	TRBV5-1	TRBJ2-1	many	CASSEPGHENEQFF	TGCGCCAGCAGCGAACCGGGACATGAAAATGAGCAGTTCTTC
-	TRBV3-1	TRBJ2-4	-	CASSPGRKLAKNIQYF	TGTGCCAGCAGCCCCGGACGGAAGCTAGCCAAAAACATTCAGTACTTC
-	TRBV3-1	TRBJ2-7	-	CASSLRRIIVHNEQYF	TGTGCCAGCAGCCTACGAAGGATTATAGTCCACAATGAGCAGTACTTC
-	TRBV28	TRBJ2-4	few	CASSPVINIQYF	TGTGCCAGCAGTCCCGTGATAAACATTCAGTACTTC
-	TRBV14	TRBJ2-1	-	CASSLFGTPDNEQFF	TGTGCCAGCAGCTTGTTCGGGACTCCTGACAATGAGCAGTTCTTC
-	TRBV4-3	TRBJ1-1	-	CASSESGWTEAFF	TGCGCCAGTAGTGAGTCGGGTTGGACTGAAGCTTTCTTT
-	TRBV20-1	TRBJ2-1	few	CSARGTRTRSYNEQFF	TGCAGTGCTAGGGGGACGCGGACACGCTCCTACAATGAGCAGTTCTTC
TRBD1	TRBV24-1	TRBJ2-7	-	CATRQGARSEQYF	TGTGCCACCAGACAGGGGGCGCGATCCGAGCAGTACTTC
-	TRBV7-8	TRBJ2-1	-	CASSLVGRDGPEQFF	TGTGCCAGCAGCTTAGTAGGGAGAGATGGGCCTGAGCAGTTCTTC
TRBD1	TRBV11-2	TRBJ2-7	-	CASSLSGTGSYEQYF	TGTGCCAGCAGCTTATCGGGGACAGGCTCGTACGAGCAGTACTTC
-	TRBV29-1	TRBJ2-1	few	CSGARGSYNEQFF	TGCAGCGGCGCTCGTGGGTCCTACAATGAGCAGTTCTTC
-	TRBV6-4	TRBJ2-3	few	CASSVKETDTQYF	TGTGCCAGCAGTGTGAAAGAGACAGATACGCAGTATTTT
TRBD2	TRBV24-1	TRBJ2-5	-	CATSDSPGTSGRYNEQYF	TGTGCCACCAGTGATTCACCTGGGACTAGCGGGCGGTACAATGAGCAGTACTTC
-	TRBV6-1	TRBJ2-7	-	CASSAPDRSSYEQYF	TGTGCCAGCAGTGCACCCGACAGAAGTTCCTACGAGCAGTACTTC
TRBD2	TRBV20-1	TRBJ2-7	-	CSAKGLAGEWTYEQYF	TGCAGTGCTAAGGGACTAGCGGGAGAGTGGACCTACGAGCAGTACTTC
TRBD2	TRBV27	TRBJ2-7	-	CAGSLSTSGVYEQYF	TGTGCCGGCAGTTTGTCGACTAGCGGAGTCTACGAGCAGTACTTC